This passage covers 25 T cell receptor beta chains from one sample sequenced in a study of CD8 T cells in ankylosing spondylitis. Each CDR3 protein is one row after TCRdb ran MiXCR on the 5' RACE reads. The table includes a few hundred thousand distinct CDR3 sequences, 20% detected once. What was sequenced was blood, either unsorted or a sorted T cell fraction (not recorded which). Source of these receptors: a male donor with ankylosing spondylitis or in good health (not recorded which).

This sequence joins TRBV29-1 and TRBJ2-3; 13 bases align to TRBD2. Germline trimming cut 7 bases from V and 6 bases from J; bases unmatched to any gene: 10. The V gene's germline CDR1 is SQVTM and CDR2 ANQGSEA. The CDR3 is 15 residues long. CDR3 residues: CSGRTSGGQGDTQYF. The CDR3 DNA sequence: TGCAGCGGCCGGACTAGCGGGGGACAGGGGGATACGCAGTATTTT.

This clonotype was counted a few times. The chain has TRBV29-1 and TRBJ2-1; a weak D match, TRBD1 (6 bases). The CDR3 is 15 amino acids. The germline gives CDR1 SQVTM, CDR2 ANQGSEA. Trimming left V 3 bases short and J 7 bases short, with 19 bases between. The CDR3 is CSVELPWSGTNEQFF. The CDR3 DNA is TGCAGCGTTGAGTTGCCGTGGTCAGGGACAAATGAGCAGTTCTTC.

The CDR3 bases are TGTGCCAGCAGCTTAGAGATCTCTAGCGGGGGCGAGCAGTACTTC. Translating it yields CASSLEISSGGEQYF. V gene TRBV7-8 combines with J gene TRBJ2-7, with 10 positions matching TRBD2. Trimming at V came to 1 base and at J to 6 bases, leaving 6 bases not matched to a gene. This CDR3 spans 15 amino acids. Germline lookup yields CDR1 SGHVS and CDR2 FQNEAQ.

Only a few counts were recorded for this clonotype. Here the CDR3 DNA reads TGTGCCAGCTCACCCGCCCGGGACCAAGAGACCCAGTACTTC. Translated: CASSPARDQETQYF. This rearrangement joins TRBV18 to TRBJ2-5; D gene unclear. Germline CDR1 is KGHSH and CDR2 is LQKENI. The CDR3 has 14 residues. Deletions cut 3 bases from V and 0 bases from J, with 8 bases between.

The V and J genes are TRBV6-5 and TRBJ2-5, with D tentatively TRBD2 (5 bases). Trimming left V 0 bases short and J 7 bases short, with 21 bases between. The CDR3 contains 17 residues. Germline V gives CDR1 MNHEY, CDR2 SVGAGI. CDR3 DNA: TGTGCCAGCAGTTACTCGAGGGTCTACCATTTACGGGGGACCCAGTACTTC. Translated: CASSYSRVYHLRGTQYF.

The chain uses TRBV4-1 and TRBJ2-1; D is uncertain. Germline CDR1 reads MGHRA; CDR2 reads YSYEKL. The CDR3 is made up of 13 amino acids. With 4 bases removed from V and 8 bases from J, the gap between germline ends came to 12 bases. Here the CDR3 reads CASSRVLVDEQFF. As DNA, the CDR3 is TGCGCCAGCAGCCGGGTATTAGTCGATGAGCAGTTCTTC.

V is TRBV5-6 and J is TRBJ2-5; D may be TRBD1 (6 bases). V was shortened by 3 bases and J by 10 bases, with 10 bases between the two germline ends. The germline V gene has CDR1 SGHDT and CDR2 YYEEEE. This CDR3 region has 11 residues. The CDR3 reads CASSSVGGQYF. The CDR3 DNA sequence: TGTGCCAGCAGCTCGGTAGGGGGCCAGTACTTC.

The V call is TRBV6-5, the J call TRBJ2-5; D ambiguous. Germline V gene lookup returns CDR1 MNHEY and CDR2 SVGAGI. V lost 3 bases and J 3 bases, leaving 11 bases between the germline ends. The CDR3 is made up of 14 amino acids. CDR3 in DNA: TGTGCCAGCAGTTATTCTGTTGGGGAAGAGACCCAGTACTTC. Its protein product is CASSYSVGEETQYF.

In its sample, this clonotype was seen a few times. The rearrangement joins TRBV29-1 to TRBJ2-3; D is ambiguous. The length of the CDR3 is 10 residues. V lost 4 bases and J 4 bases, leaving 3 bases between the germline ends. Germline CDR1 is SQVTM and CDR2 is ANQGSEA. The CDR3 sequence is CSVAPDTQYF. The CDR3 DNA sequence: TGCAGCGTTGCCCCAGATACGCAGTATTTT.

The V and J genes are TRBV29-1 and TRBJ1-2, with D uncertain. The CDR3 contains 14 residues. Germline V gene lookup returns CDR1 SQVTM and CDR2 ANQGSEA. V lost 4 bases, J lost 7 bases, and 19 bases lay in between. Here the CDR3 DNA reads TGCAGCGTTGGATTGCCCTTGGGAGGAGGTGGCTACACCTTC. It codes for CSVGLPLGGGGYTF.

This clonotype has at least ten counts. The rearrangement uses TRBV12-3 or TRBV12-4 and TRBJ2-5; a possible D gene is TRBD2 (5 bases). This CDR3 contains 12 residues. With 4 bases removed from V and 4 bases from J, the gap between germline ends came to 7 bases. CDR3 nucleotides: TGTGCCAGCAGTTCGCTAGCAGAGACCCAGTACTTC. It codes for CASSSLAETQYF.

The chain is built from TRBV20-1 and TRBJ2-7; TRBD1 aligns across 8 bases. V lost 3 bases to trimming and J lost 6 bases; unmatched junction nucleotides: 7. Per germline, CDR1 DFQATT and CDR2 SNEGSKA (reference sequence). CDR3 length: 13 residues. The CDR3 here is CSASYRDRIEQYF. Written as DNA, the CDR3 is TGCAGTGCTAGCTACCGGGACAGGATCGAGCAGTACTTC.

This clonotype has more than one count but fewer than ten. V gene TRBV27 combines with J gene TRBJ2-7, with a weak D call TRBD2 (6 bases). Germline loops: CDR1 MNHEY, CDR2 SMNVEV (reference sequence). The CDR3 is 13 residues long. V lost 6 bases and J 3 bases, leaving 12 bases between the germline ends. CDR3 region: CASRPMDYYEQYF. The CDR3 DNA is TGTGCCAGCAGACCCATGGACTACTACGAGCAGTACTTC.

This clonotype came up a few times. V and J are TRBV4-1 and TRBJ2-7; the D gene could be TRBD1 or TRBD2 (5 bases each). Germline CDR1 is MGHRA and CDR2 is YSYEKL. This CDR3 is 15 amino acids long. Trimming removed 3 bases at V and 2 bases at J, with 14 bases between. In DNA form, the CDR3 reads TGCGCCAGCAGCCACGCACCGGGACGGACCTACGAGCAGTACTTC. Translating gives CASSHAPGRTYEQYF.

This clonotype was counted a few times. The junction departs from germline at one end; a sequencing error may be responsible. The chain joins TRBV6-1 to TRBJ1-1; D is uncertain. The CDR3 runs to 12 residues. Germline lookup yields CDR1 MNHNS and CDR2 SASEGT. CDR3 amino acids: CASSEVAPEVFF. The CDR3 nucleotides read TGTGCCAGCAGTGAAGTGGCCCCGGAAGTTTTCTTT.

This clonotype was recorded at least ten times. This chain connects TRBV20-1 to TRBJ2-7; weak D call: TRBD1 (6 bases). Looked up from germline, CDR1 is DFQATT and CDR2 is SNEGSKA (reference sequence). The V end lost 1 base, the J end lost 1 base, and 8 bases lay between the germline ends. CDR3 length equals 13 residues. The CDR3 nucleotides read TGCAGTGCTAGAGCGGACAGTTCCTACGAGCAGTACTTC. Translation gives CSARADSSYEQYF.

The chain links TRBV12-3 or TRBV12-4 to TRBJ1-5; D unclear. Trimming took off 6 bases at V and 0 bases at J, with 9 bases between the two ends. CDR3 length: 14 residues. This CDR3 is CASSLGFSNQPQHF. The CDR3 nucleotides are TGTGCCAGCAGCCTGGGATTTAGCAATCAGCCCCAGCATTTT.

The rearrangement links TRBV29-1 to TRBJ2-7; 8 bases match TRBD1. Per the germline V gene, CDR1 is SQVTM and CDR2 is ANQGSEA. V trimming: 5 bases; J trimming: 3 bases; junction bases outside the gene matches: 9. The CDR3 loop spans 14 amino acids. In DNA, the CDR3 is TGCAGCGTTACCGACGGACAGGGTTTCTACGAGCAGTACTTC. This encodes CSVTDGQGFYEQYF.

This clonotype was observed a few times. The CDR3 sequence: CASRRSGGANVLTF. DNA for the CDR3: TGTGCCAGCCGACGTTCAGGGGGGGCCAACGTCCTGACTTTC. The chain carries TRBV21-1 and TRBJ2-6; the DNA was not compared with TRBD1, the D call given in the table. TRBV21-1 constitutes a pseudogene. The CDR3 length is 14 residues.

This clonotype occurred a few times. The chain has TRBV27 and TRBJ2-7, with D possibly matching TRBD2 (6 bases). The V end was cut by 2 bases, the J end by 7 bases, with 18 bases between. The CDR3 totals 15 residues. Germline CDR1 and CDR2: MNHEY and SMNVEV (reference sequence). The DNA of the CDR3 is TGTGCCAGCAGTTTAGGCGGAGGGTTCAAAAGGGAGCAGTACTTC. This encodes CASSLGGGFKREQYF.

In its sample, this clonotype was seen a few times. This chain uses TRBV28 with TRBJ2-5; 11 bases align to TRBD1. The CDR3 runs to 17 residues. The germline gives CDR1 MDHEN, CDR2 SYDVKM. J gave up 0 bases and V 6 bases, and 9 bases lay outside the gene matches. CDR3: CASSLHRDRGYQETQYF. The CDR3 nucleotides are TGTGCCAGCAGCCTTCACCGGGACAGGGGGTACCAAGAGACCCAGTACTTC.

This rearrangement joins TRBV11-2 to TRBJ2-7; D perhaps matches TRBD1 (6 bases). Per the germline V gene, CDR1 is SGHAT and CDR2 is FQNNGV. This CDR3 has 14 residues. V was pared by 6 bases and J by 1 base, with 13 bases between. The DNA for the CDR3 is TGTGCCAGCAGACTCATGACAGGATCCTACGAGCAGTACTTC. Translation gives CASRLMTGSYEQYF.

This CDR3 is CAISESDRNNEQFF. CDR3 coding DNA: TGTGCCATCAGTGAGTCGGACAGAAACAATGAGCAGTTCTTC. This chain joins TRBV10-3 and TRBJ2-1, with a possible D match to TRBD1 (6 bases). Germline CDR1 reads ENHRY; CDR2 reads SYGVKD. V lost 0 bases and J lost 5, with 8 bases in between. The CDR3 has 14 amino acids.

The gene calls are TRBV20-1 and TRBJ2-1, with 12 bases lining up with TRBD2. Germline-derived CDR1 and CDR2 are DFQATT and SNEGSKA (reference sequence). The CDR3 is 15 residues long. The junction had 12 bases not matched to a gene; V was cut back by 6 bases and J by 9 bases. DNA of the CDR3: TGCAGTGCCACCGGACTAGCGGGGCTTTATGGTGAGCAGTTCTTC. This translates into CSATGLAGLYGEQFF.

This clonotype appeared a few times. The V call is TRBV4-2, the J call TRBJ2-3, with 8 bases matching TRBD2. The CDR3 has 15 residues. Germline CDR1 and CDR2: LGHNA and YNFKEQ. Unmatched junction bases numbered 6, after V lost 1 base and J lost 6 bases. The CDR3 DNA follows: TGTGCCAGCAGCCAAGCGGGGGGGCTCGGGGATACGCAGTATTTT. As protein: CASSQAGGLGDTQYF.